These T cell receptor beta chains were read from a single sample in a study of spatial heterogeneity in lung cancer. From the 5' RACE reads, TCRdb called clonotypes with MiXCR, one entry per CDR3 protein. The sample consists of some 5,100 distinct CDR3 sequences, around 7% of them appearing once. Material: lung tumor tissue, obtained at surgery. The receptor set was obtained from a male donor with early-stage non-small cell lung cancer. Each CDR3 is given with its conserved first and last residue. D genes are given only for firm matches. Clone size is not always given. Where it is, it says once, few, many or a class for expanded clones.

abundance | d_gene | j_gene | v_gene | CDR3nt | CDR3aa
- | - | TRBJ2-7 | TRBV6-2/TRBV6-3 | TGTGCCAGCAGCTTAGGGGGGACCGCCTACGAGCAGTACTTC | CASSLGGTAYEQYF
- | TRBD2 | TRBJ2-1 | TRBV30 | TGTGCCTGGAGAATCGGACTAGCGGGAGGGGATGAGCAGTTCTTC | CAWRIGLAGGDEQFF
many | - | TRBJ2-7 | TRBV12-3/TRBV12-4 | TGTGCCAGCAGTGGGGACTCCCCAGAGCAGTACTTC | CASSGDSPEQYF
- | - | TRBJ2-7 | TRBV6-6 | TGTGCCAGCAGCGTTCGGGGCTACGAGCAGTACTTC | CASSVRGYEQYF
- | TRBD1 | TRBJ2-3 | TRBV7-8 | TGTGCCAGCAGCTTTCTACAGGGGGCCCGCACAGATACGCAGTATTTT | CASSFLQGARTDTQYF
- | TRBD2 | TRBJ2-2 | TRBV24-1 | TGTGCCACCAGTGATCCCTCGGGGGGTCTCAACACCGGGGAGCTGTTTTTT | CATSDPSGGLNTGELFF
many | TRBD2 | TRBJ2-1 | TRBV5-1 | TGCGCCAGCAGCCCACTGACTAGCGGGAGGGCCGATGAGCAGTTCTTC | CASSPLTSGRADEQFF
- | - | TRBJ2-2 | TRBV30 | TGTGCCTGGAGTGTACAACTAACCCCCACCGGGGAGCTGTTTTTT | CAWSVQLTPTGELFF
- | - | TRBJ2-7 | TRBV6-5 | TGTGCCAGCAGTTACTCGAAGGTGAGGAGCTCCTACGAGCAGTACTTC | CASSYSKVRSSYEQYF
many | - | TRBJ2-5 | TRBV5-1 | TGCGCCAGCAGCTTAGGCGGAGTCGGCGGGGAGACCCAGTACTTC | CASSLGGVGGETQYF
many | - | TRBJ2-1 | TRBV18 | TGTGCCAGCTCAACTTCTAGTTTCGGTGAGCAGTTCTTC | CASSTSSFGEQFF
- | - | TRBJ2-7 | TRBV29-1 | TGCAGCGTTGGGCAGGGCAGGGGGGCCGGCGAGCAGTACTTC | CSVGQGRGAGEQYF
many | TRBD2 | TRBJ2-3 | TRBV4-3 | TGCGCCAGCAGCCAAAACGGGGGGGCTCGGGATACGCAGTATTTT | CASSQNGGARDTQYF
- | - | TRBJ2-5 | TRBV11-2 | TGTGCCAGCAGCCCCGGCCCCTTAACCCAGTACTTC | CASSPGPLTQYF
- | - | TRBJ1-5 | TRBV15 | TGTGCCACCAGCAGTCGTACAGCTCAGCCCCAGCATTTT | CATSSRTAQPQHF
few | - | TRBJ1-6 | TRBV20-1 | TGCAGTGCTAGGGTACCGGGGATGGTGAATTCACCCCTCCACTTT | CSARVPGMVNSPLHF
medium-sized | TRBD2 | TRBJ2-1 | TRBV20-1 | TGCAGTGCTACCAGACTAGCGGGGAGTGAGCAGTTCTTC | CSATRLAGSEQFF
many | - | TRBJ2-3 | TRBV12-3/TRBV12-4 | TGTGCCAGCAGTTTCCTAGGTGGGGATACGCAGTATTTT | CASSFLGGDTQYF
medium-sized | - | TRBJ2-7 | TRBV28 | TGTGCCAGCAGTTTGGAAGGCGACTACGAGCAGTACTTC | CASSLEGDYEQYF
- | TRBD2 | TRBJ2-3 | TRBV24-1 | TGTGCCACCAGTGATGCGGGAGTGGGAGATACGCAGTATTTT | CATSDAGVGDTQYF